This T cell receptor (beta chain) is from a study of T-cell memory formation after mild COVID-19. Study results and limitations: Researchers found some responding clones in pre-infection memory, a sign that cross-reactive memory joined.

This clonotype was detected a few times. Its cognate antigen is unknown. TCRdb used MiXCR to reprocess the 5' RACE reads, holding one entry per CDR3 protein. The profile covers around 200,000 distinct CDR3 sequences, with 8% to 11% appearing a single time and under 3.5% taken by the ten largest. The sequencing sample was made of PBMCs or a T cell subset sorted from them (not recorded which). This receptor was taken from a young man who had mild COVID-19 (a few samples of this study predate the infection). Cell type and time point are not known.

This chain's CDR3 is CASSLDGARGYTF. As DNA, the CDR3 is TGTGCCAGCAGCTTAGACGGGGCGCGTGGCTACACCTTC. The chain joins TRBV7-2 to TRBJ1-2; a possible D gene is TRBD1 (5 bases). V was trimmed by 1 base and J by 7 bases, leaving 10 bases between them. The CDR3 has 13 residues. Germline CDR1 SGHTA, CDR2 FQGNSA.